These 10 T cell receptor beta chains share one sample of origin, sequenced in a study of beta chain features in type 1 diabetes. As every portion of the isolated RNA was reverse transcribed, the sequencing read expressed TCRB transcripts. Profiled with immunoSEQ multiplex PCR; TCRdb holds only in-frame clones, not every one. Here the sample spans roughly 700,000 clones, around 15% being singletons. These receptors' targets are unknown. Findings and caveats of the study: In every one of the four CD4+ subsets, TCRB CDR3s were moderately but significantly shorter in Type 1 diabetes patients.

The sequenced material came from naive CD4+ T cells from blood. The source of these receptors is a man between 18 and 29 years old with type 1 diabetes.

This clone has more than one count but fewer than ten. This chain links TRBV5-1 with TRBJ1-1; possibly TRBD1 for D (6 bases). The V gene's germline CDR1 is SGHRS and CDR2 YFSETQ. This CDR3 has 15 amino acids. Trimming removed 0 bases from V and 2 bases from J, with 11 bases in between. The CDR3 DNA reads as TGCGCCAGCAGCTTGGAAGCAGGGGTTAACACTGAAGCTTTCTTT. Translated: CASSLEAGVNTEAFF.

This clone was detected a few times. The chain combines TRBV30 with TRBJ1-1; D ambiguous. Trimming stripped 4 bases from V and 1 base from J, with 7 bases between. Germline V gives CDR1 GTSNPN, CDR2 SVGIG (reference sequence). The CDR3 covers 12 residues. CDR3 in amino acids: CAWIRTNTEAFF. CDR3 DNA: TGTGCCTGGATCAGGACGAACACTGAAGCTTTCTTT. Combining the CDR3 with reference TRBV30 and TRBJ1-1 gives the whole variable domain SQTIHQWPATLVQPVGSPLSLECTVEGTSNPNLYWYRQAAGRGLQLLFYSVGIGQISSEVPQNLSASRPQDRQFILSSKKLLLSDSGFYLCAWIRTNTEAFFGQGTRLTVV.

The CDR3 nucleotides are TGTGCCATGGGGAGGGGGTACAATGAGCAGTTCTTC. It encodes CAMGRGYNEQFF. The V and J genes are TRBV10-3 and TRBJ2-1, with D maybe TRBD2 (7 bases). V was shortened by 9 bases and J by 4 bases, with 10 bases between the two germline ends. The CDR3 has 12 residues. Germline V CDR1 and CDR2: ENHRY, SYGVKD.

This clone showed up just a few times. CDR3 coding DNA: TGTGCCAGCAGTCCCCCGGGACAGGGGGCCCAAGAGACCCAGTACTTC. The encoded protein is CASSPPGQGAQETQYF. V gene TRBV28 combines with J gene TRBJ2-5, with 12 nucleotides matching TRBD1. This CDR3 region has 16 residues. The germline CDR1 and CDR2 sequences are MDHEN and SYDVKM. The V segment lost 5 bases and the J segment 1 base; nucleotides outside the gene matches: 5.

J is TRBJ2-1 and V is TRBV10-3, with TRBD1 matching 8 bases. Germline loops: CDR1 ENHRY, CDR2 SYGVKD. Trimming cost V 6 bases and J 8 bases; bases outside gene matches: 9. This CDR3 contains 14 residues. The CDR3 DNA follows: TGTGCCATCAGAGAAACAGGGGGGAAGTATGAGCAGTTCTTC. It specifies CAIRETGGKYEQFF.

This clone has only a few counts. The chain joins TRBV5-6 to TRBJ1-2, with D possibly being TRBD1 (5 bases). Germline V gives CDR1 SGHDT, CDR2 YYEEEE. V was shortened by 5 bases and J by 5 bases, with 16 bases between the two germline ends. The CDR3 extends over 14 amino acids. The CDR3 sequence: CASSPGNGGYGYTF. In nucleotides, the CDR3 is TGTGCCAGCAGTCCCGGGAACGGGGGGTATGGCTACACCTTC.

V and J are TRBV10-3 and TRBJ1-2; D gene uncertain. The length of the CDR3 is 14 residues. Germline CDR1 is ENHRY and CDR2 is SYGVKD. Trimming left V 4 bases short and J 8 bases short, with 17 bases between. CDR3 protein: CAISGASPEKGYTF. CDR3 in DNA: TGTGCCATCAGTGGGGCCTCCCCGGAAAAAGGCTACACCTTC.

The CDR3 nucleotides read TGTGCCTGGAGTGAACGTGCGAACACCGGGGAGCTGTTTTTT. Its protein product is CAWSERANTGELFF. The chain couples TRBV30 to TRBJ2-2; D remains unclear. V dropped 1 base and J dropped 0 bases, with 6 bases sitting between them. This CDR3 is 14 amino acids long. The germline V gene has CDR1 GTSNPN and CDR2 SVGIG (reference sequence).

The sample holds a few counts of this clone. The chain employs TRBV6-5 and TRBJ2-7, with D hard to call. CDR1 and CDR2 from the germline V gene are MNHEY and SVGAGI. The ends were cut back, 7 bases at V and 3 bases at J, with 13 bases in the middle. This CDR3 spans 13 amino acids. The CDR3 DNA follows: TGTGCCAGCAAACGAGGTGTTTTCTACGAGCAGTACTTC. Protein product: CASKRGVFYEQYF.

The rearrangement uses TRBV29-1 and TRBJ2-3; 10 bases map to TRBD2. V gave up 3 bases and J gave up 1 base; unmatched junction bases: 4. Germline V gives CDR1 SQVTM, CDR2 ANQGSEA. The CDR3 has 15 amino acids. This chain's CDR3 is CSVERSGGGTDTQYF. DNA for the CDR3: TGCAGCGTTGAGAGGAGCGGGGGGGGCACAGATACGCAGTATTTT.